One and the same sample provided the 16 T cell receptor beta chains below, sequenced in a study of T-cell reconstitution after alpha-beta-depleted transplantation in children. Unique molecular identifiers tagged the TCRbeta library. In TCRdb, the PCR reads were re-called with MiXCR into one record per CDR3 protein. The sample carries roughly 200,000 distinct CDR3 sequences, approximately 10% recorded once. Here the sequenced sample was PBMCs, taken before TCRalphabeta/CD19-depleted stem cell transplant. All receptors come from a child under two years old with acute myeloid leukemia, due to receive a stem cell transplant.

This clonotype is labeled medium-sized. The genes are TRBV5-5 and TRBJ2-7; D call uncertain. Germline V gene lookup returns CDR1 SGHKS and CDR2 YYEKEE (reference sequence). The CDR3 has 14 residues. Trimming removed 0 bases at V and 1 base at J, with 8 bases between. CDR3 coding DNA: TGTGCCAGCAGCTTGGGGTATGAGTCCTACGAGCAGTACTTC. This codes for CASSLGYESYEQYF.

This clonotype was found many times. The chain recombines TRBV6-5 with TRBJ2-7; 9 bases are shared with TRBD1. Germline lookup yields CDR1 MNHEY and CDR2 SVGAGI. The CDR3 loop spans 16 amino acids. V lost 4 bases to trimming and J lost 6 bases; unmatched junction nucleotides: 13. The CDR3 region is CASSFNPGTGFFEQYF. Here the CDR3 DNA reads TGTGCCAGCAGTTTCAATCCCGGGACAGGGTTCTTCGAGCAGTACTTC.

This clonotype was picked up many times. The chain carries TRBV5-5 and TRBJ2-1, with TRBD2 matching over 10 bases. V lost 4 bases, J lost 5 bases, and 6 bases stayed unmatched. Looked up from germline, CDR1 is SGHKS and CDR2 is YYEKEE (reference sequence). CDR3 length: 15 residues. The CDR3 sequence: CASSEGTSDNNEQFF. Written as DNA, the CDR3 is TGTGCCAGCAGCGAAGGGACTAGCGACAACAATGAGCAGTTCTTC.

The chain couples TRBV20-1 to TRBJ2-3; D remains ambiguous. The V and J ends lost 4 bases and 7 bases respectively, with 15 bases between them. The V gene's germline CDR1 is DFQATT and CDR2 SNEGSKA (reference sequence). The CDR3 is made up of 13 amino acids. The CDR3 DNA reads TGCAGTGCTAAGTCTGGAGCGCTTCATACGCAGTATTTT. Encoded protein: CSAKSGALHTQYF.

This clonotype was detected only a few times. This chain joins TRBV4-2 and TRBJ2-3; D is possibly TRBD2 (5 bases). Germline CDR1 and CDR2: LGHNA and YNFKEQ. The CDR3 is 15 residues long. The V gene lost 4 bases and the J gene lost 0 bases, with 11 bases spanning the gap. The CDR3 is CASSREAASTDTQYF. CDR3 bases: TGTGCCAGCAGCCGGGAAGCGGCTAGCACAGATACGCAGTATTTT.

This clonotype was observed at least ten times. The rearrangement links TRBV5-5 to TRBJ2-2, with TRBD2 identical over 8 bases. V shed 2 bases and J 5 bases; nucleotides not matched to a gene: 5. The CDR3 is 15 amino acids. Germline V gene data show CDR1 as SGHKS and CDR2 as YYEKEE (reference sequence). The CDR3 sequence: CASSLAGVGTGELFF. In nucleotides, the CDR3 is TGTGCCAGCAGCTTAGCGGGAGTCGGTACCGGGGAGCTGTTTTTT. Drawing the rest from reference TRBV5-5 and TRBJ2-2, the complete variable domain is DAGVTQSPTHLIKTRGQQVTLRCSPISGHKSVSWYQQVLGQGPQFIFQYYEKEERGRGNFPDRFSARQFPNYSSELNVNALLLGDSALYLCASSLAGVGTGELFFGEGSRLTVL.

This clonotype showed up many times. V is TRBV6-2 or TRBV6-3 and J is TRBJ2-2, with D tentatively TRBD2 (5 bases). V lost 6 bases to trimming and J lost 7 bases, with 9 bases between them. Germline CDR1 MNHEY, CDR2 SVGEGT. The CDR3 loop spans 12 amino acids. For the CDR3, the DNA is TGTGCCAGCAGCATACGGGGCGGGGAGCTGTTTTTT. Protein sequence: CASSIRGGELFF.

This clonotype was seen repeatedly, ten times or more. The chain recombines TRBV28 with TRBJ2-1; 8 bases are a match to TRBD2. The CDR3 totals 13 residues. The ends lost 7 bases at V and 4 bases at J; junction bases unmatched: 3. The germline CDR1 and CDR2 sequences are MDHEN and SYDVKM. The CDR3 loop is CASKLADYNEQFF. The CDR3 nucleotides are TGTGCCAGCAAACTAGCGGATTACAATGAGCAGTTCTTC.

This clonotype showed up many times. The genes are TRBV14 and TRBJ1-6, with TRBD1 matching 7 bases. The CDR3 has 15 amino acids. The germline V gene has CDR1 SGHDN and CDR2 FVKESK. V shed 0 bases and J 6 bases; nucleotides not matched to a gene: 2. Here the CDR3 reads CASSQDGTANSPLHF. The CDR3 DNA follows: TGTGCCAGCAGCCAAGACGGGACAGCTAATTCACCCCTCCACTTT.

This chain links TRBV5-6 with TRBJ2-5, with D perhaps matching TRBD2 (5 bases). V gave up 3 bases and J gave up 5 bases, with 14 bases separating them. Germline V gene sequence: CDR1 SGHDT, CDR2 YYEEEE. This CDR3 comprises 14 residues. The CDR3, as DNA: TGTGCCAGCAGCTCTGAGGGAACATGGGAGACCCAGTACTTC. Translating gives CASSSEGTWETQYF.

The chain links TRBV7-9 to TRBJ2-1, with TRBD2 matching 14 bases. Germline assignment: CDR1 SEHNR and CDR2 FQNEAQ (reference sequence). The CDR3 is 20 amino acids. Trimming at V came to 5 bases and at J to 1 base, leaving 13 bases not matched to a gene. The CDR3 nucleotides read TGTGCCAGCAGCCGTAATCCGGGACTAGCGGGAGTCGGTTCCTACAATGAGCAGTTCTTC. The encoded protein is CASSRNPGLAGVGSYNEQFF.

This clonotype was counted between two and nine times. The rearrangement uses TRBV11-1 and TRBJ2-6; D might be TRBD1 (6 bases). V was trimmed by 3 bases and J by 1 base, leaving 19 bases between them. The length of the CDR3 is 19 residues. Germline-derived CDR1 and CDR2 are SGHAT and FQDESV (reference sequence). In nucleotides, the CDR3 is TGTGCCAGCAGCTTGCAGGGGATTTGGGGCCTTTCTGGGGCCAACGTCCTGACTTTC. Its protein is CASSLQGIWGLSGANVLTF. The full variable domain, rest sourced from reference TRBV11-1 and TRBJ2-6, is EAEVAQSPRYKITEKSQAVAFWCDPISGHATLYWYRQILGQGPELLVQFQDESVVDDSQLPKDRFSAERLKGVDSTLKIQPAELGDSAMYLCASSLQGIWGLSGANVLTFGAGSRLTVL.

There are many counts of this clonotype. V and J are TRBV20-1 and TRBJ2-2, with a weak D call TRBD2 (6 bases). V was cut by 0 bases and J by 4 bases, with 15 bases left in between. Per germline, CDR1 DFQATT and CDR2 SNEGSKA (reference sequence). The CDR3 is made up of 16 amino acids. CDR3 DNA: TGCAGTGCTAGAGATCCCGGGACTCATATCACCGGGGAGCTGTTTTTT. Encoded protein: CSARDPGTHITGELFF.

This clonotype was seen many times. The chain recombines TRBV7-2 with TRBJ1-1; weak D call: TRBD1 (6 bases). V was clipped by 0 bases and J by 0 bases, with 8 bases between them. The CDR3 covers 15 residues. Per the germline V gene, CDR1 is SGHTA and CDR2 is FQGNSA. CDR3 DNA: TGTGCCAGCAGCTTAGCCGGGGGCATGAACACTGAAGCTTTCTTT. It translates to CASSLAGGMNTEAFF.

This clonotype was counted ten times or more. V is TRBV3-1 and J is TRBJ2-2, with D tentatively TRBD1 (6 bases). The V and J ends lost 8 bases and 0 bases respectively, with 7 bases between them. This CDR3 is 13 amino acids long. Germline V gene sequence: CDR1 LGHDT, CDR2 YNNKEL (reference sequence). CDR3 in amino acids: CASWTANTGELFF. CDR3 bases: TGTGCCAGCTGGACAGCGAACACCGGGGAGCTGTTTTTT.

This clonotype was seen ten or more times. This chain connects TRBV11-1 to TRBJ2-7; no definite D call. Germline loops: CDR1 SGHAT, CDR2 FQDESV (reference sequence). Trimming removed 4 bases at V and 6 bases at J, with 4 bases between. CDR3 length equals 10 residues. The CDR3 spells CASSSPEQYF. The CDR3 nucleotides read TGTGCCAGCAGCTCCCCCGAGCAGTACTTC.